The clone carrying this T cell receptor beta chain was seen ten or more times. The CDR3 runs 13 residues. The germline V gene has CDR1 SGHKS and CDR2 YYEKEE (reference sequence). V gave up 4 bases and J gave up 8 bases, with 15 bases separating them. The data derive from a study of T-cell memory formation after mild COVID-19. Using its own MiXCR run on the 5' RACE reads, TCRdb lists one record per CDR3 protein. The sample contains under 200,000 distinct CDR3 sequences, under 15% of which appear only once. This clonotype originated in a man between 18 and 35 years old who had mild COVID-19 (a few samples of this study predate the infection). Cell type and time point are not known. The sample was PBMCs or a T cell subset sorted from them (not recorded which). V usage is TRBV5-5 and J usage is TRBJ1-2; D gene ambiguous. For the CDR3, the DNA is TGTGCCAGCAGCGGCCGACTCGGTGGGGGCTACACCTTC. Translated: CASSGRLGGGYTF.